Presented here are 18 T cell receptor beta chains from one specimen sequenced in a study of cytomegalovirus exposure and HLA in healthy donors. This PCR relied on a set of 60 Vbeta primers and 13 Jbeta primers. Some clones are missing from TCRdb's copy, which holds only in-frame ones; the method was immunoSEQ multiplex PCR. The table lists 200,000 or so clones, 70% to 80% of them singletons, with 2% to 2.5% in the top ten. The specimen sequenced was PBMCs. The source is a woman younger than 45 in good health and CMV-seropositive.

In its sample, this clone was seen a few times. The chain is built from TRBV5-4 and TRBJ2-2; 11 bases fit TRBD2. CDR1 is SGHNT, CDR2 YYREEE, per germline (reference sequence). Trimming took 1 base from V and 4 from J; bases not matched to a gene: 6. The CDR3 is 17 residues long. The CDR3 DNA is TGTGCCAGCAGCTTGCCTAGCGGGGGGCGGGGCACCGGGGAGCTGTTTTTT. Translation gives CASSLPSGGRGTGELFF.

V gene TRBV2 combines with J gene TRBJ2-1; D is possibly TRBD2 (6 bases). CDR1 is SNHLY and CDR2 is FYNNEI in the germline V gene. This CDR3 contains 12 residues. V lost 7 bases to trimming and J lost 10 bases, with 14 bases between them. CDR3 sequence: CASTPGTQEQFF. The CDR3 coding sequence is TGTGCCAGCACCCCAGGGACTCAAGAGCAGTTCTTC.

The chain uses TRBV6-6 and TRBJ1-1; no reliable D call. This CDR3 comprises 13 residues. V was cut by 7 bases and J by 5 bases, with 14 bases left in between. CDR1 and CDR2 from the germline V gene are MNHNY and SVGAGI (reference sequence). Written as DNA, the CDR3 is TGTGCCAGCACCCTACCCGGGGAGACTGAAGCTTTCTTT. Translating it yields CASTLPGETEAFF.

The chain joins TRBV25-1 to TRBJ1-2; the D is unclear. There are 12 residues in the CDR3. The V and J ends lost 6 bases and 3 bases respectively, with 8 bases between them. Germline lookup yields CDR1 MGHDK and CDR2 SYGVNS. DNA of the CDR3: TGTGCCAGCAGCGAAGGCCACTATGGCTACACCTTC. It specifies CASSEGHYGYTF.

This clone was detected once. The V gene is TRBV10-3, the J gene TRBJ2-7; TRBD1 matches 8 bases. The germline gives CDR1 ENHRY, CDR2 SYGVKD. The CDR3 length is 13 residues. V was pared by 5 bases and J by 2 bases, with 2 bases of the junction left unmatched. The DNA of the CDR3 is TGTGCCATCAGTAGGACAGGGACCTACGAGCAGTACTTC. It translates to CAISRTGTYEQYF.

This clone showed up just once. The chain combines TRBV4-1 with TRBJ2-5; 9 bases agree with TRBD2. Germline CDR1 is MGHRA and CDR2 is YSYEKL. CDR3 length: 18 residues. J lost 0 bases, V lost 6 bases, and 14 bases had no gene match. The CDR3 loop reads CASSRVYTSGQYQETQYF. CDR3 nucleotides: TGCGCCAGCAGTCGCGTTTATACTAGCGGGCAGTACCAAGAGACCCAGTACTTC.

This clone was seen a few times. This chain links TRBV4-3 with TRBJ1-1; no definite D call. Trimming removed 1 base from V and 1 base from J, with 13 bases in between. This CDR3 is built from 16 residues. CDR1 and CDR2 (germline): LGHNA, YSLEER. The CDR3 bases are TGCGCCAGCAGCCAAGGTCCCATTCGGGGGAACACTGAAGCTTTCTTT. Protein product: CASSQGPIRGNTEAFF.

This clone showed up just a few times. The V gene is TRBV7-8, the J gene TRBJ1-1; D may be TRBD1 (6 bases). Germline CDR1 and CDR2: SGHVS and FQNEAQ. The CDR3 consists of 14 residues. Trimming left V 1 base short and J 3 bases short, with 9 bases between. The CDR3 here is CASSLEDRYTEAFF. The CDR3 DNA reads TGTGCCAGCAGCTTAGAGGACAGATACACTGAAGCTTTCTTT.

The V gene is TRBV7-2, the J gene TRBJ1-5; D is possibly TRBD1 (5 bases). The germline V and J ends were trimmed by 1 base and 0 bases, with 13 bases remaining between them. The CDR3 is made up of 17 amino acids. The germline V gene has CDR1 SGHTA and CDR2 FQGNSA. In DNA, the CDR3 is TGTGCCAGCAGCTTAGGAGACAGATATTATAGCAATCAGCCCCAGCATTTT. Protein: CASSLGDRYYSNQPQHF.

The V call is TRBV5-4, the J call TRBJ1-1; 9 nucleotides line up with TRBD1. J gave up 4 bases and V 0 bases, and 4 bases lay outside the gene matches. The CDR3 spans 15 residues. Germline CDR1 SGHNT, CDR2 YYREEE (reference sequence). In nucleotides, the CDR3 is TGTGCCAGCAGCTTGGGGGGGACAGGGCTCACTGAAGCTTTCTTT. It encodes CASSLGGTGLTEAFF.

This chain connects TRBV5-4 to TRBJ1-6, with TRBD1 matching 8 bases. The length of the CDR3 is 17 residues. Losses at the gene ends were 0 bases for V and 10 bases for J; bases not matched to a gene: 12. The germline gives CDR1 SGHNT, CDR2 YYREEE (reference sequence). The CDR3 loop is CASSLGGAQGGYSPLHF. DNA for the CDR3: TGTGCCAGCAGCTTGGGTGGGGCACAGGGGGGATACTCACCCCTCCACTTT.

The chain couples TRBV28 to TRBJ1-6; possible D gene TRBD1, 5 bases. This CDR3 comprises 18 residues. V lost 7 bases and J 0 bases, leaving 19 bases between the germline ends. The germline gives CDR1 MDHEN, CDR2 SYDVKM. The CDR3 reads CASTAGQMGSSYNSPLHF. In DNA, the CDR3 is TGTGCCAGCACCGCGGGGCAAATGGGAAGCTCCTATAATTCACCCCTCCACTTT. The full variable domain, with the rest looked up from reference TRBV28 and TRBJ1-6, is DVKVTQSSRYLVKRTGEKVFLECVQDMDHENMFWYRQDPGLGLRLIYFSYDVKMKEKGDIPEGYSVSREKKERFSLILESASTNQTSMYLCASTAGQMGSSYNSPLHFGNGTRLTVT.

The chain joins TRBV6-1 to TRBJ1-2, with 8 bases matching TRBD1. V was clipped by 6 bases and J by 3 bases; unmatched bases: 9. This CDR3 region has 15 residues. Germline loops: CDR1 MNHNS, CDR2 SASEGT. DNA of the CDR3: TGTGCCAGCAGGATTGAAACGACAGGGGACTATGGCTACACCTTC. Its protein is CASRIETTGDYGYTF.

This clone was seen only once. The chain is built from TRBV28 and TRBJ2-3; D gene unclear. The CDR3 extends over 12 amino acids. The V end lost 5 bases, the J end lost 3 bases, and 6 bases lay between the germline ends. Germline values: CDR1 MDHEN, CDR2 SYDVKM. The CDR3, as DNA: TGTGCCAGCAGTCTCACTACAGATACGCAGTATTTT. This encodes CASSLTTDTQYF.

This chain joins TRBV25-1 and TRBJ1-2; the match to TRBD1 covers 9 bases. Germline V gene lookup returns CDR1 MGHDK and CDR2 SYGVNS. The V and J ends lost 10 bases and 7 bases, in that order; junction bases with no gene match: 7. The CDR3 totals 12 residues. The CDR3: CATEQGAGGYTF. The CDR3 DNA sequence: TGTGCCACAGAACAGGGGGCCGGTGGCTACACCTTC.

The sample holds one count of this clone. The chain's CDR3 is CASSQRRGSPLHF. DNA for the CDR3: TGCGCCAGCAGCCAGAGGAGGGGTTCACCCCTCCACTTT. This chain connects TRBV4-3 to TRBJ1-6, with D possibly matching TRBD1 (5 bases). The CDR3 has 13 residues. Trimming removed 3 bases at V and 9 bases at J, with 9 bases between. Germline CDR1 is LGHNA and CDR2 is YSLEER.

The chain has TRBV28 and TRBJ1-1; D call uncertain. V was clipped by 1 base and J by 8 bases, with 11 bases between them. CDR1 and CDR2 (germline): MDHEN, SYDVKM. The CDR3 sequence is 13 residues long. The CDR3 coding sequence is TGTGCCAGCAGTTTATTCGGGTTTCCCGAAGCTTTCTTT. Translating gives CASSLFGFPEAFF.

This chain links TRBV4-2 with TRBJ2-5, with D perhaps matching TRBD1 (5 bases). The germline gives CDR1 LGHNA, CDR2 YNFKEQ. V lost 0 bases, J lost 7 bases, and 21 bases lay in between. There are 17 residues in the CDR3. Written as DNA, the CDR3 is TGTGCCAGCAGCCAAGATCGGTGGCAGGTCCTAAGGGGGACCCAGTACTTC. Its translation is CASSQDRWQVLRGTQYF.